The rows below give T cell receptor beta chains drawn from one sample of a study of blood T cell repertoires in COVID-19. TCRdb's copy holds only in-frame clones and misses some; the assay was immunoSEQ multiplex PCR. The sample contains roughly 100,000 clones, about 80% of which appear only once. Sequences were obtained from peripheral blood. The receptors come from a man in his sixties or seventies with acute or convalescent COVID-19. The CDR3 runs from the conserved cysteine through the conserved F or W. The D gene is left open where the match is weak. Clone size is shown for a subset of rows, as once, few, many or a class of expanded clone.

>.|TRBJ2-1|TRBV21-1|few
TGTGCCAGCAGCAAAAGGAATAGCGGGAGAATAAATGAGCAGTTCTTC
CASSKRNSGRINEQFF
>.|TRBJ1-2|TRBV10-3|.
TGTGCCATCAGTGGCAGGGGAGATGGCTACACCTTC
CAISGRGDGYTF
>TRBD1|TRBJ2-2|TRBV18|.
TGTGCCAGCTCACCAGGGACAGTTCAGGTCGGGGAGCTGTTTTTT
CASSPGTVQVGELFF
>TRBD1|TRBJ2-3|TRBV20-1|.
TGCAGTGCTAGTACCGGGACAGGGGGTACAGATACGCAGTATTTT
CSASTGTGGTDTQYF
>.|TRBJ2-3|TRBV9|once
TGTGCCAGCAGCCCCGGGGTAGCGGTGAAGACAGATACGCAGTATTTT
CASSPGVAVKTDTQYF
>.|TRBJ1-1|TRBV28|.
TGTGCCAGCAGTTCTCCTTCTGACGGGGGAAGCACTGAAGCTTTCTTT
CASSSPSDGGSTEAFF
>TRBD1|TRBJ2-3|TRBV2|.
TGTGCCAGCAGTCCGCCGGTTGTAGACAGGGGTCCAGATACGCAGTATTTT
CASSPPVVDRGPDTQYF
>.|TRBJ2-5|TRBV18|.
TGTGCCAGCTCGCCCAGCCGGGGCCAAGAGACCCAGTACTTC
CASSPSRGQETQYF
>.|TRBJ2-2|TRBV5-1|.
TGCGCCAGCAGCCCGGGGGGCGTCACCGGGGAGCTGTTTTTT
CASSPGGVTGELFF
>TRBD1|TRBJ1-6|TRBV7-2|.
TGTGCCAGCGGGGGACAGCCCAAAGAACCCCTCCACTTT
CASGGQPKEPLHF
>.|TRBJ1-6|TRBV19|.
TGTGCCAGTAGTATCAGTAGAGGAAATAATTCACCCCTCCACTTT
CASSISRGNNSPLHF
>.|TRBJ1-6|TRBV30|.
TGTGCCTATCGGGAGCTCACGGGGTATAATTCACCCCTCCACTTT
CAYRELTGYNSPLHF
>TRBD1|TRBJ1-5|TRBV28|.
TGTGCCAGCAGTTCCGGACAGGTTAGGAATCAGCCCCAGCATTTT
CASSSGQVRNQPQHF
>TRBD2|TRBJ2-7|TRBV10-2|.
TGCGCCAGCAGTGACGTAGCGGGTCCTTCCTACGAGCAGTACTTC
CASSDVAGPSYEQYF
>.|TRBJ2-1|TRBV6-2/TRBV6-3|.
TGTGCCAGCAGTCAAGGGAGCTACAATGAGCAGTTCTTC
CASSQGSYNEQFF
>.|TRBJ2-1|TRBV11-2|.
TGTGCCAGCAGCCGACACACAGGGCTCTACAATGAGCAGTTCTTC
CASSRHTGLYNEQFF
>TRBD1|TRBJ2-7|TRBV9|.
TGTGCCAGCAGCCCGGGGACAGGGGACTACGAGCAGTACTTC
CASSPGTGDYEQYF
>.|TRBJ1-2|TRBV6-5|few
TGTGCCAGCAGTAACCGGCGGGACCCCTATGGCTACACCTTC
CASSNRRDPYGYTF
>.|TRBJ1-1|TRBV12-3/TRBV12-4|.
TGTGCCAGCAATCCCGACATGAACACTGAAGCTTTCTTT
CASNPDMNTEAFF
>TRBD2|TRBJ2-7|TRBV19|.
TGTGCCAGTAGTACAGATAGCGGGACTAGCGTTTACGAGCAGTACTTC
CASSTDSGTSVYEQYF
>.|TRBJ1-5|TRBV7-2|.
TGTGCCAGCAGCTTAAGGTGGGGAGGGGCTCAGCCCCAGCATTTT
CASSLRWGGAQPQHF
>.|TRBJ1-3|TRBV6-5|.
TGTGCCAGCAGTTACTCGAGCAACCAGGGTCGAAACACCATATATTTT
CASSYSSNQGRNTIYF
>.|TRBJ1-1|TRBV25-1|.
TGTGCCAGCAGTGAATTTGCTTTCGGGAACACTGAAGCTTTCTTT
CASSEFAFGNTEAFF
>TRBD2|TRBJ2-1|TRBV28|.
TGTGCCAGCAGTTTAAGGCTAGCGGGAGTCCACAATGAGCAGTTCTTC
CASSLRLAGVHNEQFF
>TRBD1|TRBJ1-4|TRBV5-1|.
TGCGCCAGCAGCTTGAGGGCACAGGGGGCAACTAATGAAAAACTGTTTTTT
CASSLRAQGATNEKLFF